The TCR beta chain described here comes from a study of CD8+ T cells in alopecia areata. Points from the study as a whole: Scalp sequencing also captures normal skin's resident alphabeta T cells. Affected lesional scalp, above all in alopecia totalis/universalis, was more clonal than normal scalp. Possibly because of HLA-related factors, TCR sharing was less clear across patients than in mice.

From PBMCs, CD4+ and CD8+ T cells were sorted. With respect to this clone: Its antigen is not identified.

cDNA prepared by RNA extraction and subsequent reverse transcription served as the template for sequencing. Only in-frame clones appear in the TCRdb table, and some are missing; sequencing was by immunoSEQ multiplex PCR. The sample lists over 150,000 clones, approximately 60% occurring once. There are 17 residues in the CDR3. Trimming shortened V by 4 bases and J by 3 bases, and 25 bases separated the two germline ends. Germline V gives CDR1 SQVTM, CDR2 ANQGSEA. The TCR originated in a human donor in good health. The material sequenced was CD8+ T cells sorted from blood. The rearrangement joins TRBV29-1 to TRBJ2-7; either TRBD1 or TRBD2 may supply D (5 bases each). DNA for the CDR3: TGCAGCGTTGGAGGGGTTCTGGACTCATCGGACGACTACGAGCAGTACTTC. Translating it yields CSVGGVLDSSDDYEQYF.